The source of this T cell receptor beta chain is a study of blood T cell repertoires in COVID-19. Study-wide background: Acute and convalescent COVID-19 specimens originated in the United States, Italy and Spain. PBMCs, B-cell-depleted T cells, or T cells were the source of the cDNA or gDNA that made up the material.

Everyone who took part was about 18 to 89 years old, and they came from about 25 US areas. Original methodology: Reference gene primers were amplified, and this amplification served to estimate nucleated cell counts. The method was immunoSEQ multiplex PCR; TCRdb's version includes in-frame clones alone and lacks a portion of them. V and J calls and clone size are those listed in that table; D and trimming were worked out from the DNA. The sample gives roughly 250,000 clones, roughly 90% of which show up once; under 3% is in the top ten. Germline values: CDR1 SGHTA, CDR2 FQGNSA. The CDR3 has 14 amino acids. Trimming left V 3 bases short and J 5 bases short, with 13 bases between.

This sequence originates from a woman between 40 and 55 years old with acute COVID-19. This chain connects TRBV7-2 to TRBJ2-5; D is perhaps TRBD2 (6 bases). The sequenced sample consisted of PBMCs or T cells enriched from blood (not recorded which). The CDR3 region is CASSFAGPVETQYF. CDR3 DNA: TGTGCCAGCAGCTTTGCGGGGCCGGTGGAGACCCAGTACTTC.